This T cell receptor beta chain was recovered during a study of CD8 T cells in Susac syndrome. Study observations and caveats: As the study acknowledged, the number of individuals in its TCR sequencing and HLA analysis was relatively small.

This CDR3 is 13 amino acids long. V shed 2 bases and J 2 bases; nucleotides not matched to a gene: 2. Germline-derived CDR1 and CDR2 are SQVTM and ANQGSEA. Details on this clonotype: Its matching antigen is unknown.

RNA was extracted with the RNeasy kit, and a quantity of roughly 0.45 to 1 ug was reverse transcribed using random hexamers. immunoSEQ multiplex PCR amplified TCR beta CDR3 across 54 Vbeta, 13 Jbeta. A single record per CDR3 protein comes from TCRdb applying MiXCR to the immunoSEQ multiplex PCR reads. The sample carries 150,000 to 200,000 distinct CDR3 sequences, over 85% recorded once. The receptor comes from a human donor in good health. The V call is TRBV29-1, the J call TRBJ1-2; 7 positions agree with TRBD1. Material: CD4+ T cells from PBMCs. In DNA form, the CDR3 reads TGCAGCGTTGAATTACAGGGGAACTATGGCTACACCTTC. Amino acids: CSVELQGNYGYTF.